One sample yielded the 23 T cell receptor beta chains listed below, sequenced in a study of graft-versus-host responses after intestinal transplantation. Profiling relied on immunoSEQ multiplex PCR, and the TCRdb table lists in-frame clones only, not all of them. The sample contains approximately 100,000 clones, around 90% of which appear only once. No antigen is known for these receptors. Sequencing was performed on unstimulated CD4+ T cells sorted from spleen or lymph node cells, taken before intestinal transplant. These receptors all come from a human donor who received an intestinal transplant.

The chain combines TRBV19 with TRBJ1-5, with a weak D call TRBD1 (6 bases). Trimming stripped 4 bases from V and 7 bases from J, with 17 bases between. The CDR3 covers 15 residues. CDR1 is LNHDA and CDR2 is SQIVND in the germline V gene (reference sequence). The CDR3 region is CASSTASGGDQPQHF. The CDR3 nucleotides read TGTGCCAGTAGTACCGCATCGGGGGGCGACCAGCCCCAGCATTTT.

The genes are TRBV10-3 and TRBJ2-7, with D possibly TRBD2 on 5 matching bases. This CDR3 is 15 amino acids long. The germline V and J ends were trimmed by 4 bases and 0 bases, with 13 bases remaining between them. Germline V gene lookup returns CDR1 ENHRY and CDR2 SYGVKD. CDR3 DNA: TGTGCCATCAGTGTTGAGGCGGGCAGCTCCTACGAGCAGTACTTC. This gives the protein CAISVEAGSSYEQYF.

The genes are TRBV5-1 and TRBJ1-1; D unresolved. Per the germline V gene, CDR1 is SGHRS and CDR2 is YFSETQ. The CDR3 is made up of 14 amino acids. V lost 4 bases and J lost 2, with 12 bases in between. The CDR3 here is CASSPGGSNTEAFF. CDR3 nucleotides: TGCGCCAGCAGCCCGGGTGGCTCCAACACTGAAGCTTTCTTT.

The chain carries TRBV15 and TRBJ2-1, with D possibly being TRBD2 (5 bases). V gave up 3 bases and J gave up 0 bases, with 12 bases separating them. Germline V gene data show CDR1 as LNHNV and CDR2 as YYDKDF (reference sequence). The CDR3 loop spans 16 amino acids. CDR3 sequence reads: CATSRPPGNSYNEQFF. The CDR3 coding sequence is TGTGCCACCAGCAGGCCCCCGGGGAACTCCTACAATGAGCAGTTCTTC.

This chain links TRBV2 with TRBJ2-3, with D hard to call. Trimming took off 4 bases at V and 0 bases at J, with 14 bases between the two ends. Germline V CDR1 and CDR2: SNHLY, FYNNEI. The CDR3 is 16 residues long. The CDR3 DNA reads as TGTGCCAGCAGTGCGGTTGCTGTTACTAGCACAGATACGCAGTATTTT. It is translated as CASSAVAVTSTDTQYF.

This clone was detected once. In nucleotides, the CDR3 is TGTGCCAGCAACCTACAGGGGGACACTGAAGCTTTCTTT. Residues: CASNLQGDTEAFF. The chain carries TRBV9 and TRBJ1-1, with 8 bases aligning to TRBD1. The germline V gene encodes CDR1 SGDLS and CDR2 YYNGEE. V shed 6 bases, J shed 3 bases, and the junction held 4 bases outside the gene matches. The CDR3 runs to 13 residues.

The rearrangement uses TRBV4-1 and TRBJ1-4; the D is unclear. The CDR3 extends over 19 amino acids. V shed 5 bases and J shed 0 bases, with 22 bases lying between them. The germline V gene has CDR1 MGHRA and CDR2 YSYEKL. The CDR3 sequence is CASSTVAPPFFATNEKLFF. The CDR3 DNA reads as TGCGCCAGCAGCACAGTGGCGCCTCCTTTTTTTGCAACTAATGAAAAACTGTTTTTT.

This sequence joins TRBV5-5 and TRBJ2-3; no clear D. The CDR3 has 14 amino acids. Germline assignment: CDR1 SGHKS and CDR2 YYEKEE (reference sequence). V lost 6 bases, J lost 1 base, and 12 bases lay in between. The chain's CDR3 is CASNPGSGTDTQYF. Here the CDR3 DNA reads TGTGCCAGCAACCCCGGGTCGGGCACAGATACGCAGTATTTT.

The J gene is TRBJ1-2, the V gene TRBV7-6; 10 nucleotides align to TRBD1. Per the germline V gene, CDR1 is SGHVS and CDR2 is FNYEAQ. With V trimmed by 4 bases and J by 4 bases, 6 bases remained unmatched. The CDR3 spans 15 residues. The CDR3 coding sequence is TGTGCCAGCAGCTCGACAGGGGGCCGGGGCTATGGCTACACCTTC. Its protein is CASSSTGGRGYGYTF. The complete variable domain, with remaining parts taken from reference TRBV7-6 and TRBJ1-2, reads GAGVSQSPRYKVTKRGQDVALRCDPISGHVSLYWYRQALGQGPEFLTYFNYEAQQDKSGLPNDRFSAERPEGSISTLTIQRTEQRDSAMYRCASSSTGGRGYGYTFGSGTRLTVV.

The rearrangement joins TRBV5-4 to TRBJ2-5, with D maybe TRBD1 (6 bases). Germline V gives CDR1 SGHNT, CDR2 YYREEE (reference sequence). The V end lost 3 bases, the J end lost 5 bases, and 14 bases lay between the germline ends. The CDR3 has 14 residues. The CDR3 here is CASSSARGYETQYF. CDR3 sequence (DNA): TGTGCCAGCAGCTCCGCGAGGGGGTACGAGACCCAGTACTTC.

Remarks on this clone: Other DNA sequences of this sample code for an identical CDR3. The CDR3 region has the DNA TGCGCCAGCAGCTTGGCGGGGGATACGCAGTATTTT. Encoded protein: CASSLAGDTQYF. The gene calls are TRBV5-1 and TRBJ2-3, with D perhaps matching TRBD2 (5 bases). CDR3 length: 12 residues. Germline values: CDR1 SGHRS, CDR2 YFSETQ. Trimming took 0 bases from V and 6 from J, leaving 5 bases between them.

This chain connects TRBV1 to TRBJ1-1; TRBD1, the table's D call, lacks a check against the DNA. TRBV1 is listed as a pseudogene. The CDR3 consists of 17 residues. DNA of the CDR3: TGCACCAGCAGCCAAGAAGCTTACAGGGGAGGCTACACTGAAGCTTTCTTT. It translates to CTSSQEAYRGGYTEAFF.

This chain joins TRBV6-5 and TRBJ1-1; tentative D call: TRBD1 (6 bases). Trimming took 8 bases from V and 10 from J, leaving 20 bases between them. The CDR3 is made up of 13 amino acids. Germline V gene sequence: CDR1 MNHEY, CDR2 SVGAGI. The CDR3 DNA follows: TGTGCCAGCCGAAACACTCAGGGGTGGCGAGCTTTCTTT. Translation gives CASRNTQGWRAFF.

The J gene is TRBJ2-6, the V gene TRBV25-1, with D tentatively TRBD1 (5 bases). Trimming cost V 2 bases and J 0 bases, with 11 bases left between them. There are 17 residues in the CDR3. Germline CDR1 MGHDK, CDR2 SYGVNS. CDR3 bases: TGTGCCAGCAGTGAAAAAAGGGGAAGCTCTGGGGCCAACGTCCTGACTTTC. It specifies CASSEKRGSSGANVLTF.

The DNA for the CDR3 is TGTGCCAGCAGCGCCCGACAGGGGCCAAATGAAAAACTGTTTTTT. It is translated as CASSARQGPNEKLFF. This chain uses TRBV9 with TRBJ1-4, with 8 bases matching TRBD1. Germline V CDR1 and CDR2: SGDLS, YYNGEE. V lost 3 bases, J lost 5 bases, and 6 bases stayed unmatched. The CDR3 is made up of 15 amino acids. Filled out from reference TRBV9 and TRBJ1-4, the complete variable domain reads DSGVTQTPKHLITATGQRVTLRCSPRSGDLSVYWYQQSLDQGLQFLIQYYNGEERAKGNILERFSAQQFPDLHSELNLSSLELGDSALYFCASSARQGPNEKLFFGSGTQLSVL.

The chain is built from TRBV7-9 and TRBJ1-4, with D unclear. V dropped 2 bases and J dropped 7 bases, with 11 bases sitting between them. The CDR3 consists of 14 residues. Germline CDR1 reads SEHNR; CDR2 reads FQNEAQ (reference sequence). For the CDR3, the DNA is TGTGCCAGCAGCTTAATCACGGAGACTGAAAAACTGTTTTTT. It codes for CASSLITETEKLFF.

The chain has TRBV6-6 and TRBJ2-7; 9 bases line up with TRBD2. Germline V CDR1 and CDR2: MNHNY, SVGAGI (reference sequence). The CDR3 has 13 residues. Trimming cost V 8 bases and J 5 bases; bases outside gene matches: 7. This CDR3 reads CASRSGGRDEQYF. As DNA, the CDR3 is TGTGCCAGCCGGAGCGGGGGGCGCGACGAGCAGTACTTC.

The chain links TRBV28 to TRBJ2-1; no firm D call. The CDR3 spans 13 residues. The V gene lost 5 bases and the J gene lost 5 bases, with 10 bases spanning the gap. The germline V gene encodes CDR1 MDHEN and CDR2 SYDVKM. Here the CDR3 DNA reads TGTGCCAGCAGTACGACATGGAACAATGAGCAGTTCTTC. This codes for CASSTTWNNEQFF.

This chain connects TRBV6-1 to TRBJ1-2, with D possibly being TRBD1 (5 bases). V gave up 6 bases and J gave up 1 base, with 15 bases separating them. Per the germline V gene, CDR1 is MNHNS and CDR2 is SASEGT. The CDR3 consists of 15 residues. CDR3 sequence reads: CASREGWTLNYGYTF. The CDR3, as DNA: TGTGCCAGCAGGGAGGGATGGACACTTAACTATGGCTACACCTTC.

The gene calls are TRBV7-9 and TRBJ2-1; 10 nucleotides match TRBD2. V shed 4 bases, J shed 1 base, and the junction held 10 bases outside the gene matches. Germline V gene sequence: CDR1 SEHNR, CDR2 FQNEAQ (reference sequence). The CDR3 has 18 residues. CDR3 loop: CASSSVAGGTKSYNEQFF. For the CDR3, the DNA is TGTGCCAGCAGCTCCGTAGCGGGGGGCACCAAATCCTACAATGAGCAGTTCTTC. Drawing the rest from reference TRBV7-9 and TRBJ2-1, the complete variable domain is DTGVSQNPRHKITKRGQNVTFRCDPISEHNRLYWYRQTLGQGPEFLTYFQNEAQLEKSRLLSDRFSAERPKGSFSTLEIQRTEQGDSAMYLCASSSVAGGTKSYNEQFFGPGTRLTVL.

The table lists this clone with a few counts. Within the sample, other DNA sequences also encode this same CDR3. The chain links TRBV27 to TRBJ1-2; no clear D gene. The V end lost 4 bases, the J end lost 2 bases, and 8 bases lay between the germline ends. Germline CDR1 is MNHEY and CDR2 is SMNVEV (reference sequence). The CDR3 runs 13 residues. DNA of the CDR3: TGTGCCAGCAGTTCGAGGGTAAACTATGGCTACACCTTC. Translated: CASSSRVNYGYTF.

Notes on this clone: The identical CDR3 is also encoded by other nucleotide sequences in the sample. This chain links TRBV11-3 with TRBJ2-3; D is unresolved. The V gene lost 0 bases and the J gene lost 6 bases, with 4 bases spanning the gap. Looked up from germline, CDR1 is SGHNT and CDR2 is YENEEA. The CDR3 length is 12 residues. The CDR3, as DNA: TGTGCCAGCAGCTTAGATCGGGATACGCAGTATTTT. Amino acid sequence: CASSLDRDTQYF. Complete variable domain (other parts from reference TRBV11-3 and TRBJ2-3): EAGVVQSPRYKIIEKKQPVAFWCNPISGHNTLYWYLQNLGQGPELLIRYENEEAVDDSQLPKDRFSAERLKGVDSTLKIQPAELGDSAVYLCASSLDRDTQYFGPGTRLTVL.

The V call is TRBV4-1, the J call TRBJ2-6, with D maybe TRBD1 (5 bases). Trimming cost V 4 bases and J 2 bases, with 9 bases left between them. The CDR3 has 15 residues. Germline CDR1 MGHRA, CDR2 YSYEKL. In DNA, the CDR3 is TGCGCCAGCAGCCCTACAGGTACTGGGGCCAACGTCCTGACTTTC. Protein: CASSPTGTGANVLTF.